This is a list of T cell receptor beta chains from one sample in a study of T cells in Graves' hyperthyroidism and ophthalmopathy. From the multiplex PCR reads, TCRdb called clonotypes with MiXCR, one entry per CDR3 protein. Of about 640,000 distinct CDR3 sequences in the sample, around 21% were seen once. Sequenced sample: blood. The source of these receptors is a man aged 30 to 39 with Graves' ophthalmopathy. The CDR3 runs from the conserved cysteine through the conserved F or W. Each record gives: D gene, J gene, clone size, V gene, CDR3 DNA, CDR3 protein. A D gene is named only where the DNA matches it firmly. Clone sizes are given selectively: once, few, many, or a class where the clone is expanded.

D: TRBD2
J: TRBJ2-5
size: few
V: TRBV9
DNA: TGTGCCAGCAGCGTAGGAGTAGCGGGTGGAGAGACCCAGTACTTC
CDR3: CASSVGVAGGETQYF

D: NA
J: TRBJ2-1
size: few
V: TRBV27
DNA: TGTGCCACCAAGGGTCTAACAGGGATAAATGAGCAGTTCTTC
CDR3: CATKGLTGINEQFF

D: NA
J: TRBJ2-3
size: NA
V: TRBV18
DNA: TGTGCCAGCTCACCACCGGTGGCAGGGACTTGGGACGGTACGCAGTATTTT
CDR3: CASSPPVAGTWDGTQYF

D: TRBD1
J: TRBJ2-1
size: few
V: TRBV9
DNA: TGTGCCAGCAGCGTAGGACAGGGTTGGGGATACAATGAGCAGTTCTTC
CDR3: CASSVGQGWGYNEQFF

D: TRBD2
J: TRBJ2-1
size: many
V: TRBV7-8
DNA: TGTGCCAGCAGCCCTAACGGTATCGGGACTAGCGGGAAAGGTGAGCAGTTCTTC
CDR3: CASSPNGIGTSGKGEQFF

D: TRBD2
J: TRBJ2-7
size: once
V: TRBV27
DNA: TGTGCCAGCAGTTTACGGCTAGCGGGTATCCCCTACGAGCAGTACTTC
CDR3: CASSLRLAGIPYEQYF

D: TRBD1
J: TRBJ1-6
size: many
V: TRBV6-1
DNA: TGTGCCAGCAGCTCGGGACAGGGAGGTTCACCCCTCCACTTT
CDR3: CASSSGQGGSPLHF

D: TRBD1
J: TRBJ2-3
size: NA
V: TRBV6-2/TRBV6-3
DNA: TGTGCCAGCAGTTGCTCCTCCAAGGGGGCGCAAAGAACAGATACGCAGTATTTT
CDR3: CASSCSSKGAQRTDTQYF

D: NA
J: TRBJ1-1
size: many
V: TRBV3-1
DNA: TGTGCCAGCAGCCAAGACAGCTCCACTGAAGCTTTCTTT
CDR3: CASSQDSSTEAFF

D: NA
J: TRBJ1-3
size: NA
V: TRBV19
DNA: TGTGCCAGTAGTATTCGGACAGTTGGCTCTGGAAACACCATATATTTT
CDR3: CASSIRTVGSGNTIYF

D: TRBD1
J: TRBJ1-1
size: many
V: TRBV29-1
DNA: TGCAGCGTACTGGACAGGGCTGGCAACACTGAAGCTTTCTTT
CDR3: CSVLDRAGNTEAFF

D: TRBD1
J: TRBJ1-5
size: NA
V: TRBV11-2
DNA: TGTGCCAGCAGCTTAGATGCGACAGGGACTCAGCCCCAGCATTTT
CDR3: CASSLDATGTQPQHF

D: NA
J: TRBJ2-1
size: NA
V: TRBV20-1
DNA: TGCAGTGCTTTCTCCACAGGGAGGTCCTACAATGAGCAGTTCTTC
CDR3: CSAFSTGRSYNEQFF

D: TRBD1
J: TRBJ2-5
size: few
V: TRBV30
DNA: TGTGCCTGGAGGAAGGGACAGGGGGCCGGAGAGACCCAGTACTTC
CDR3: CAWRKGQGAGETQYF

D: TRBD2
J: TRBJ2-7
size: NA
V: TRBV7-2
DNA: TGTGCCAGCAGCCCCACGGGACTAGCGGGAGACGACGAGCAGTACTTC
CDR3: CASSPTGLAGDDEQYF

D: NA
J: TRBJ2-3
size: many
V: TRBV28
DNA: TGTGCCAGCAGTTTGGCACAGGGAGTAGGAGATACGCAGTATTTT
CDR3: CASSLAQGVGDTQYF

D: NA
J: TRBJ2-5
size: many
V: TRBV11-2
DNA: TGTGCCAGCAGGGGCAGGCAGGGTGAGACCCAGTACTTC
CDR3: CASRGRQGETQYF

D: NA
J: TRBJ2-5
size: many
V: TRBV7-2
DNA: TGTGCCAGCAGCTGGGGGACTCCGCAAGAGACCCAGTACTTC
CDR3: CASSWGTPQETQYF

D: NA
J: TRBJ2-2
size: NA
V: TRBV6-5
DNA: TGTGCCAGCAGTTACTCGCCAGCGGAGGCGAACACCGGGGAGCTGTTTTTT
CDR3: CASSYSPAEANTGELFF

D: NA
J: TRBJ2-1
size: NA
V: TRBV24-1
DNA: TGTGCCACCAGTGATCGGGGTGATGAGCAGTTCTTC
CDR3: CATSDRGDEQFF

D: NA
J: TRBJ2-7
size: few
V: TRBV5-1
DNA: TGCGCCAGCAGCTTGAACGGGAGAGGATCTCACGAGCAGTACTTC
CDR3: CASSLNGRGSHEQYF

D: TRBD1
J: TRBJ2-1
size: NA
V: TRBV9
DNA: TGTGCCAGCAGCGTAGTTAATCAGGGGGATGAGCAGTTCTTC
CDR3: CASSVVNQGDEQFF

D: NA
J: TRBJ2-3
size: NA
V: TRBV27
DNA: TGTGCCAGCAGTGGAGGACTACCTCTCACAGATACGCAGTATTTT
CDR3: CASSGGLPLTDTQYF

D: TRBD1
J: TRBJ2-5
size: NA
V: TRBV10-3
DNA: TGTGCCATCAGTGAAGGGGGGACAGGGGCTAAAGAGACCCAGTACTTC
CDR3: CAISEGGTGAKETQYF

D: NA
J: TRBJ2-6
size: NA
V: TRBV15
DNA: TGTGCCACCAGCAGAGATCTGGTCCCTGGGGCCAACGTCCTGACTTTC
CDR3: CATSRDLVPGANVLTF

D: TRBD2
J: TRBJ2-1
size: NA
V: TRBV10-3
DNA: TGTGCCTCCAAATTGGGCCCAGCGGGAGGTACCTACAATGAGCAGTTCTTC
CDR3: CASKLGPAGGTYNEQFF

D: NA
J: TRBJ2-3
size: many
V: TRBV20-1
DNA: TGCAGTGCTCTAGGTGGAGCGGGCACAGATACGCAGTATTTT
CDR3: CSALGGAGTDTQYF

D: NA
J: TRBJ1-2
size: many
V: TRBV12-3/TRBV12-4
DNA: TGTGCCAGCAGTTTAGGGTCCCACAGGGCAGGATATGGCTACACCTTC
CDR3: CASSLGSHRAGYGYTF

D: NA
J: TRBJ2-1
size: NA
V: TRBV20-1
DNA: TGCAGTGCTAGAGACCAGCGGAGGGAGTACAATGAGCAGTTCTTC
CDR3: CSARDQRREYNEQFF

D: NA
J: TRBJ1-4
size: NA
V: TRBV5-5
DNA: TGTGCCAGCAGCTTGGCCGACCGGGAGTCGAAACTGTTTTTT
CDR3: CASSLADRESKLFF

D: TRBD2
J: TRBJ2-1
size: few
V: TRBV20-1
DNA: TGCAGTGCTAGAGATCCTAATGAGGGGAGGGCCAATGAGCAGTTCTTC
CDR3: CSARDPNEGRANEQFF

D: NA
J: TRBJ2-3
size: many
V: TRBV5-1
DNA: TGCGCCAGCAGGGACACAGATACGCAGTATTTT
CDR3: CASRDTDTQYF

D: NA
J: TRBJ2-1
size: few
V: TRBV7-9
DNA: TGTGCCAGCAGCTTACGATCATGGGGGAGCGGAATCAGCTACAATGAGCAGTTCTTC
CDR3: CASSLRSWGSGISYNEQFF

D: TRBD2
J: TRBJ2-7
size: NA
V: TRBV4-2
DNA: TGTGCCAGCAGCCAAGAGTTAGCGGGCAGGGTTGGATGGGAGCAGTACTTC
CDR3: CASSQELAGRVGWEQYF

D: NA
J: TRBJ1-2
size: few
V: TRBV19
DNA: TGTGCCAGTCGGGCGGACCATAAACTTAACTATGGCTACACCTTC
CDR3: CASRADHKLNYGYTF

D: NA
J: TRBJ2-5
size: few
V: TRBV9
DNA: TGTGCCAGCAGCGCTCGTGCGGGGACAATTCAAGAGACCCAGTACTTC
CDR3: CASSARAGTIQETQYF

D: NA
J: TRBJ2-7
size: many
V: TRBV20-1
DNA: TGCAGTGCTAGGGTCGGATACGAGCAGTACTTC
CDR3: CSARVGYEQYF

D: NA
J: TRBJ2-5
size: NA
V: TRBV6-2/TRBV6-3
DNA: TGTGCCAGCAGTCCCACGGAAGAGACCCAGTACTTC
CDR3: CASSPTEETQYF

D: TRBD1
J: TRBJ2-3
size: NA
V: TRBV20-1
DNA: TGCAGTGCTAGAGATGGCGGCAGGGGGCAAGATACGCAGTATTTT
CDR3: CSARDGGRGQDTQYF

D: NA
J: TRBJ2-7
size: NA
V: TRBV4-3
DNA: TGCGCCAGCAGCCCCCAGATAAATGGTGGCGAGCAGTACTTC
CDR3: CASSPQINGGEQYF

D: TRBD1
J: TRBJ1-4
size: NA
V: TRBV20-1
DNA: TGCAGTGCTAGAGGTTCGGGACGACAGGGGAGGGGAACTAATGAAAAACTGTTTTTT
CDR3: CSARGSGRQGRGTNEKLFF

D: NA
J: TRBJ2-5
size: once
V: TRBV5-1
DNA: TGCGCCAGCAGCTTGGGTGGGGGTGTCCAAGAGACCCAGTACTTC
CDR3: CASSLGGGVQETQYF

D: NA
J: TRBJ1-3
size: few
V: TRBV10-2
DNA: TGCGCCAGCAGCTCTCGAGCCTACTCTGGAAACACCATATATTTT
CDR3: CASSSRAYSGNTIYF

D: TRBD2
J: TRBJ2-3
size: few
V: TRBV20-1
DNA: TGCAGTGCTAGAACTAGCGGGAGGGCCATCACAGATACGCAGTATTTT
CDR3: CSARTSGRAITDTQYF

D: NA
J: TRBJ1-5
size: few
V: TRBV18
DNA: TGTGCCAGCTCACCGAATTCAGGATCGGGGGGCAATCAGCCCCAGCATTTT
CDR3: CASSPNSGSGGNQPQHF

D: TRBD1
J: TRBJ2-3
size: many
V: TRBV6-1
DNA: TGTGCCAGCAGTGGCGGACAGGCAAGCACAGATACGCAGTATTTT
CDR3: CASSGGQASTDTQYF